Below are 16 T cell receptor beta chains sequenced from a single sample in a study of low-dose radiotherapy and immunotherapy resistance in tumors. Regarding time point: before trial treatment. TRAV and TRBV primers primed cDNA for both TCRalpha and TCRbeta. PCR amplification of the TCRs was performed with Phusion for approximately 20 PCR cycles, and it relied on a constant-region primer together with a V-primer adapter. One entry per CDR3 protein results from TCRdb running MiXCR on the reads. The profile covers tens of thousands of distinct CDR3 sequences, with more than 8.5% appearing a single time and under 1.1% taken by the ten largest. The sample consisted of PBMCs, taken before treatment. Receptor source: a male donor with prostate cancer.

This clonotype was counted at least ten times. V usage is TRBV4-3 and J usage is TRBJ2-2; TRBD1 aligns across 9 bases. The CDR3 is 15 residues long. The germline CDR1 and CDR2 sequences are LGHNA and YSLEER. After removal of 3 bases from V and 7 bases from J, the junction contained 6 bases not matched to a gene. Written as DNA, the CDR3 is TGCGCCAGCAGCCAGACGGGACAGGGTATCGGGGAGCTGTTTTTT. This sequence encodes CASSQTGQGIGELFF.

J is TRBJ2-2 and V is TRBV20-1, with D tentatively TRBD1 (6 bases). Germline values: CDR1 DFQATT, CDR2 SNEGSKA (reference sequence). This CDR3 is built from 16 residues. Trimming took off 1 base at V and 1 base at J, with 13 bases between the two ends. CDR3 nucleotides: TGCAGTGCTAGAGTGGCGGACAGACTGAACACCGGGGAGCTGTTTTTT. Amino acid sequence: CSARVADRLNTGELFF.

At least ten counts were recorded for this clonotype. J is TRBJ2-3 and V is TRBV20-1; perhaps TRBD2 as D (7 bases). V gave up 5 bases and J gave up 6 bases, with 33 bases separating them. Germline V CDR1 and CDR2: DFQATT, SNEGSKA (reference sequence). The CDR3 consists of 19 residues. The CDR3 reads CSAPSGGPMASGRGDTQYF. CDR3 in DNA: TGCAGTGCTCCCTCCGGGGGCCCTATGGCTAGCGGTAGGGGGGATACGCAGTATTTT.

This clonotype has at least ten counts. The chain is built from TRBV6-2 or TRBV6-3 and TRBJ2-7; perhaps TRBD2 as D (7 bases). The CDR3 covers 14 residues. Germline V gene sequence: CDR1 MNHEY, CDR2 SVGEGT. Trimming cost V 11 bases and J 0 bases, with 17 bases left between them. CDR3 protein: CAGGGALSSYEQYF. Written as DNA, the CDR3 is TGTGCCGGGGGGGGGGCGCTGAGCTCCTACGAGCAGTACTTC.

Ten or more counts support this clonotype. This chain joins TRBV2 and TRBJ2-7; the D gene is possibly TRBD1 (5 bases). V was cut by 2 bases and J by 0 bases, with 5 bases left in between. The V gene's germline CDR1 is SNHLY and CDR2 FYNNEI. The CDR3 covers 13 residues. In DNA form, the CDR3 reads TGTGCCAGCAGTGAACAGGGCTCCTACGAGCAGTACTTC. Its protein is CASSEQGSYEQYF.

This chain connects TRBV27 to TRBJ1-1, with unresolved D. V lost 5 bases and J 6 bases, leaving 16 bases between the germline ends. CDR1 and CDR2 from the germline V gene are MNHEY and SMNVEV (reference sequence). This CDR3 has 14 residues. CDR3 sequence: CASSLKQNWPEAFF. For the CDR3, the DNA is TGTGCCAGCAGTCTTAAACAAAATTGGCCTGAAGCTTTCTTT.

This clonotype occurred many times. The genes are TRBV6-2 or TRBV6-3 and TRBJ2-7, with TRBD2 identical over 9 bases. This CDR3 has 15 residues. The germline V gene has CDR1 MNHEY and CDR2 SVGEGT. The V and J ends lost 6 bases and 2 bases, in that order; junction bases with no gene match: 8. This chain's CDR3 is CASRKTSGSPYEQYF. CDR3 nucleotide sequence: TGTGCCAGCAGGAAAACTAGCGGGTCACCCTACGAGCAGTACTTC.

Ten or more counts support this clonotype. The chain employs TRBV6-2 or TRBV6-3 and TRBJ1-2; a possible D gene is TRBD1 (6 bases). The V end lost 2 bases, the J end lost 2 bases, and 12 bases lay between the germline ends. The CDR3 has 15 residues. The germline V gene encodes CDR1 MNHEY and CDR2 SVGEGT. CDR3 sequence: CASSYRRTENYGYTF. The CDR3, as DNA: TGTGCCAGCAGTTACCGGAGGACAGAGAACTATGGCTACACCTTC.

This clonotype was seen at least ten times. The V call is TRBV28, the J call TRBJ2-5, with TRBD1 matching 8 bases. This CDR3 has 15 residues. Germline values: CDR1 MDHEN, CDR2 SYDVKM. V gave up 7 bases and J gave up 0 bases; unmatched junction bases: 7. CDR3 protein: CASIATGGYQETQYF. The CDR3 DNA reads TGTGCCAGCATCGCTACAGGGGGGTACCAAGAGACCCAGTACTTC.

This clonotype was counted many times. This rearrangement joins TRBV7-9 to TRBJ2-5, with D maybe TRBD2 (6 bases). The CDR3 runs to 13 residues. Germline values: CDR1 SEHNR, CDR2 FQNEAQ (reference sequence). V was shortened by 4 bases and J by 4 bases, with 10 bases between the two germline ends. The CDR3 is CASSWGVGETQYF. In DNA form, the CDR3 reads TGTGCCAGCAGCTGGGGGGTTGGAGAGACCCAGTACTTC.

This clonotype was counted ten times or more. V is TRBV7-9 and J is TRBJ2-1; D is undetermined. The length of the CDR3 is 12 residues. Germline V gene lookup returns CDR1 SEHNR and CDR2 FQNEAQ (reference sequence). Deletions cut 3 bases from V and 6 bases from J, with 6 bases between. This CDR3 reads CASSFYLNEQFF. As DNA, the CDR3 is TGTGCCAGCAGCTTTTACCTCAATGAGCAGTTCTTC.

This clonotype was picked up many times. The chain has TRBV4-3 and TRBJ2-1; 11 nucleotides line up with TRBD2. Germline CDR1 reads LGHNA; CDR2 reads YSLEER. The length of the CDR3 is 16 residues. The ends lost 4 bases at V and 4 bases at J; junction bases unmatched: 6. The CDR3 here is CASSPGLAGRYNEQFF. The CDR3 region has the DNA TGCGCCAGCAGCCCCGGACTAGCGGGCCGGTACAATGAGCAGTTCTTC.

This clonotype was seen ten or more times. The chain links TRBV5-6 to TRBJ2-1, with no clear D. V lost 0 bases and J lost 3, with 10 bases in between. Germline CDR1 reads SGHDT; CDR2 reads YYEEEE. This CDR3 has 15 residues. CDR3 sequence (DNA): TGTGCCAGCAGCTTGGACCTCTGGAGCTACAATGAGCAGTTCTTC. Amino acids: CASSLDLWSYNEQFF.

The table lists this clonotype with many counts. This rearrangement joins TRBV29-1 to TRBJ1-2, with a possible D match to TRBD1 (5 bases). Germline lookup yields CDR1 SQVTM and CDR2 ANQGSEA. This CDR3 region has 12 residues. V was pared by 7 bases and J by 4 bases, with 13 bases between. In DNA form, the CDR3 reads TGCAGCGCATCAGGGTTTCCCTATGGCTACACCTTC. The encoded protein is CSASGFPYGYTF.

This clonotype was seen ten or more times. This chain joins TRBV7-3 and TRBJ2-7, with a tentative D call TRBD2 (6 bases). There are 15 residues in the CDR3. The ends were cut back, 2 bases at V and 4 bases at J, with 15 bases in the middle. In germline, CDR1 is SGHTA, CDR2 FQGTGA. CDR3 region: CASSLFPGELYEQYF. The CDR3 nucleotides read TGTGCCAGCAGCTTATTTCCGGGAGAGTTGTACGAGCAGTACTTC.

This clonotype has ten or more counts. The chain is built from TRBV2 and TRBJ2-2, with D unclear. The CDR3 consists of 13 residues. V lost 4 bases, J lost 4 bases, and 7 bases lay in between. The germline V gene has CDR1 SNHLY and CDR2 FYNNEI. CDR3: CASSAEVTGELFF. CDR3 DNA: TGTGCCAGCAGTGCCGAGGTCACCGGGGAGCTGTTTTTT.